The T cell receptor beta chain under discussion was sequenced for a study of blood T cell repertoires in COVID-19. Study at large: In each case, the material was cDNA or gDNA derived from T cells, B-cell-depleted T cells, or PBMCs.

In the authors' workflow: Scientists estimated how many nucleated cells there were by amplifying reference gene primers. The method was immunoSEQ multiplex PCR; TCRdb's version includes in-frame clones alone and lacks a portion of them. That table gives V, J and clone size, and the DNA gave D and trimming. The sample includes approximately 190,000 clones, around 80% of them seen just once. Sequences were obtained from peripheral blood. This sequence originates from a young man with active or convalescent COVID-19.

The CDR3, as DNA: TGTGCCAGTAGCTCTACAGGGGCGGAGGGACAGCCCCAGCATTTT. Amino acid sequence: CASSSTGAEGQPQHF. The chain recombines TRBV19 with TRBJ1-5; TRBD1 agrees at 7 bases. The germline V gene encodes CDR1 LNHDA and CDR2 SQIVND (reference sequence). The J segment lost 7 bases and the V segment lost 6 bases, leaving 12 bases of the junction unmatched. The CDR3 consists of 15 residues. Variable domain in full (rest from reference TRBV19 and TRBJ1-5): DGGITQSPKYLFRKEGQNVTLSCEQNLNHDAMYWYRQDPGQGLRLIYYSQIVNDFQKGDIAEGYSVSREKKESFPLTVTSAQKNPTAFYLCASSSTGAEGQPQHFGDGTRLSIL.